This is a list of T cell receptor beta chains from one sample in a study of blood T cell repertoires in COVID-19. Sequencing was performed with immunoSEQ multiplex PCR; in TCRdb, only in-frame clones are kept and a portion is missing. The data hold tens of thousands of clones, with 83% observed a single time. Specimen: peripheral blood. These receptors came from a woman of 80 years or more with acute or convalescent COVID-19. Each CDR3 is given with its conserved first and last residue. A D gene is named only where the DNA matches it firmly. Size tells how often a clone was seen (once, few, many) or the class of an expanded clone, and some rows leave it out.

CASSVGSGSKETQYF,TGTGCCAGCAGCGTAGGTAGCGGGAGTAAGGAGACCCAGTACTTC,TRBJ2-5,TRBD2,TRBV9,few
CASRSYEQYF,TGCGCCAGCAGGAGCTACGAGCAGTACTTC,TRBJ2-7,NA,TRBV10-1,NA
CASTEGQPLGDEQFF,TGTGCCAGCACCGAGGGACAGCCACTCGGGGATGAGCAGTTCTTC,TRBJ2-1,TRBD1,TRBV6-6,NA
CASSQGQGGNSPLHF,TGTGCCAGCAGCCAAGGACAGGGCGGCAATTCACCCCTCCACTTT,TRBJ1-6,TRBD1,TRBV9,NA
CASSTGTTAQETQYF,TGTGCCAGCAGTACCGGGACAACTGCCCAAGAGACCCAGTACTTC,TRBJ2-5,NA,TRBV7-2,NA
CSVEGDTRTSGNNEQFF,TGCAGCGTTGAGGGGGACACCAGGACTAGCGGGAATAATGAGCAGTTCTTC,TRBJ2-1,TRBD2,TRBV29-1,NA
CASSEAGRLYGYTF,TGTGCCAGCAGTGAAGCCGGCAGACTCTATGGCTACACCTTC,TRBJ1-2,NA,TRBV6-1,once
CASSLGGTKSYEQYF,TGTGCCAGCAGCCTAGGCGGGACGAAGTCCTACGAGCAGTACTTC,TRBJ2-7,NA,TRBV7-9,NA
CASSPRREALDEQFF,TGCGCCAGCAGTCCCCGGCGGGAGGCCCTCGATGAGCAGTTCTTC,TRBJ2-1,TRBD2,TRBV23-1,once
CASSYQDSGNEKLFF,TGTGCCAGCAGTTACCAGGACTCCGGAAATGAAAAACTGTTTTTT,TRBJ1-4,NA,TRBV6-6,NA
CSASQAPSYNEQFF,TGCAGTGCTAGTCAGGCCCCGTCCTACAATGAGCAGTTCTTC,TRBJ2-1,NA,TRBV20-1,NA